The 30 T cell receptor beta chains in this list originate from one sample, sequenced in a study of radiotherapy plus CTLA-4 blockade in lung cancer. Measured with immunoSEQ multiplex PCR; TCRdb has only the in-frame clones, and not every one. The sample shows around 20,000 clones, 86% of them seen only once. This specimen consisted of peripheral blood, obtained from a patient treated with radiotherapy plus ipilimumab. These receptors all come from a human donor with non-small cell lung cancer whose response to radiotherapy plus ipilimumab could not be evaluated.

This clone was detected only once. The rearrangement uses TRBV29-1 and TRBJ2-1, with TRBD1 as a possible D gene (6 bases). CDR3 length: 14 residues. The V gene lost 2 bases and the J gene lost 4 bases, with 12 bases spanning the gap. The germline gives CDR1 SQVTM, CDR2 ANQGSEA. The CDR3 DNA is TGCAGCGTTGAACCAGGGACAAGGTACAATGAGCAGTTCTTC. It specifies CSVEPGTRYNEQFF.

This chain uses TRBV5-4 with TRBJ2-3, with 8 bases matching TRBD2. V lost 0 bases and J lost 4; bases outside the gene matches: 4. Germline V lookup: CDR1 SGHNT, CDR2 YYREEE (reference sequence). This CDR3 is 15 amino acids long. The CDR3 nucleotides are TGTGCCAGCAGCTTGGCCGGGAGGGTCTCAGATACGCAGTATTTT. Protein product: CASSLAGRVSDTQYF.

This chain joins TRBV27 and TRBJ2-1, with D perhaps matching TRBD1 (5 bases). Deletions cut 3 bases from V and 5 bases from J, with 8 bases between. The CDR3 is 13 residues long. CDR1 and CDR2 (germline): MNHEY, SMNVEV (reference sequence). CDR3 in amino acids: CASSLRQNNEQFF. For the CDR3, the DNA is TGTGCCAGCAGTTTGCGACAGAACAATGAGCAGTTCTTC.

This clone was recorded a few times. The chain carries TRBV7-9 and TRBJ1-2, with TRBD1 identical over 8 bases. Trimming at V came to 3 bases and at J to 8 bases, leaving 11 bases not matched to a gene. The germline CDR1 and CDR2 sequences are SEHNR and FQNEAQ (reference sequence). This CDR3 region has 15 residues. The CDR3 region is CASSFNSRDRKGYTF. In DNA form, the CDR3 reads TGTGCCAGCAGCTTCAATTCCCGGGACAGGAAGGGCTACACCTTC.

This chain uses TRBV9 with TRBJ2-1; 8 bases agree with TRBD2. V dropped 3 bases and J dropped 6; count of bases not matched to a gene: 5. The CDR3 sequence is 14 residues long. Germline-derived CDR1 and CDR2 are SGDLS and YYNGEE. In nucleotides, the CDR3 is TGTGCCAGCAGCGAAACAGGACTAGCCAATGAGCAGTTCTTC. Its protein is CASSETGLANEQFF.

The sample holds a few counts of this clone. This sequence joins TRBV4-1 and TRBJ1-3, with TRBD1 as a possible D gene (5 bases). The CDR3 is 17 amino acids. Germline assignment: CDR1 MGHRA and CDR2 YSYEKL. The V end lost 0 bases, the J end lost 4 bases, and 16 bases lay between the germline ends. DNA of the CDR3: TGCGCCAGCAGCCAAGATGGGGCAGGGACTACAGGAAACACCATATATTTT. The encoded protein is CASSQDGAGTTGNTIYF.

The chain carries TRBV27 and TRBJ1-1; no definite D call. There are 14 residues in the CDR3. The V end was cut by 4 bases, the J end by 2 bases, with 11 bases between. Germline V gives CDR1 MNHEY, CDR2 SMNVEV (reference sequence). In DNA form, the CDR3 reads TGTGCCAGCAGTTCTCTTGTGCGAAACACTGAAGCTTTCTTT. Residues: CASSSLVRNTEAFF.

The chain couples TRBV15 to TRBJ1-1; D might be TRBD1 (6 bases). Germline V CDR1 and CDR2: LNHNV, YYDKDF (reference sequence). There are 14 residues in the CDR3. V lost 4 bases and J 0 bases, leaving 9 bases between the germline ends. In DNA, the CDR3 is TGTGCCACCAGCACACAGGGCATGAACACTGAAGCTTTCTTT. This encodes CATSTQGMNTEAFF.

V usage is TRBV4-3 and J usage is TRBJ2-1; 9 bases map to TRBD2. CDR1 LGHNA and CDR2 YSLEER come from the germline V gene. The J segment lost 7 bases and the V segment lost 4 bases, leaving 8 bases of the junction unmatched. CDR3 length equals 15 residues. The CDR3, as DNA: TGCGCCAGCAGCCTTCTAGCGGGGCTCGGGAATGAGCAGTTCTTC. Encoded protein: CASSLLAGLGNEQFF.

The rearrangement links TRBV12-1 to TRBJ2-7; the D call TRBD2 from the table was never checked on the DNA. TRBV12-1 is reported as a pseudogene. The CDR3 runs to 14 residues. The CDR3 region has the DNA TGTGCCAGCAGCCCATGGACTAGCCGGTACGAGCAGTACTTC. Protein product: CASSPWTSRYEQYF.

This chain joins TRBV11-2 and TRBJ1-5; maybe TRBD1 (5 bases). Trimming left V 4 bases short and J 1 base short, with 11 bases between. The CDR3 consists of 15 residues. Germline CDR1 is SGHAT and CDR2 is FQNNGV. CDR3 bases: TGTGCCAGCAGCTGGGGGGGAGGGAGCAATCAGCCCCAGCATTTT. Translation: CASSWGGGSNQPQHF.

The CDR3 nucleotides are TGTGCCAGCAGCCCCGGTGGGGGGAGATGGGGAGAGACCCAGTACTTC. This codes for CASSPGGGRWGETQYF. The chain couples TRBV7-3 to TRBJ2-5; D possibly corresponds to TRBD2 (6 bases). The germline V gene encodes CDR1 SGHTA and CDR2 FQGTGA. V dropped 5 bases and J dropped 4 bases, with 20 bases sitting between them. The CDR3 runs 16 residues.

The chain has TRBV7-2 and TRBJ2-1; D may be TRBD1 (5 bases). There are 17 residues in the CDR3. V lost 1 base to trimming and J lost 2 bases, with 15 bases between them. Germline CDR1 reads SGHTA; CDR2 reads FQGNSA. CDR3 protein: CASSLDRTPSPYNEQFF. The CDR3 DNA reads as TGTGCCAGCAGCTTAGACAGGACCCCGAGCCCCTACAATGAGCAGTTCTTC.

The CDR3 DNA sequence: TGTGCCAGCAGCTGGGACAGGGGGGGGACCTCTGGGGCCAACGTCCTGACTTTC. This translates into CASSWDRGGTSGANVLTF. The chain links TRBV5-8 to TRBJ2-6; 11 bases match TRBD1. Germline assignment: CDR1 SGHTS and CDR2 YDEGEE. CDR3 length: 18 residues. Trimming took 3 bases from V and 0 from J; bases not matched to a gene: 5.

The gene calls are TRBV27 and TRBJ2-3, with 10 bases that match TRBD2. The CDR3 extends over 15 amino acids. Per the germline V gene, CDR1 is MNHEY and CDR2 is SMNVEV (reference sequence). J was trimmed by 1 base and V by 6 bases; bases with no gene match: 4. The CDR3 DNA reads TGTGCCAGCAGGTCCGGGACTAGCGGCACAGATACGCAGTATTTT. This sequence encodes CASRSGTSGTDTQYF.

This sequence joins TRBV7-9 and TRBJ2-2; D is uncertain. V lost 4 bases and J lost 5, with 8 bases in between. The germline CDR1 and CDR2 sequences are SEHNR and FQNEAQ (reference sequence). The CDR3 is 13 residues long. CDR3 DNA sequence: TGTGCCAGCAGCTCCCCCGTGACCGGGGAGCTGTTTTTT. Its protein is CASSSPVTGELFF.

The chain joins TRBV11-3 to TRBJ2-1; 13 nucleotides align to TRBD2. The CDR3 consists of 18 residues. CDR1 is SGHNT, CDR2 YENEEA, per germline. Losses at the gene ends were 6 bases for V and 0 bases for J; bases not matched to a gene: 8. The DNA of the CDR3 is TGTGCCAGCAGTCCGGGGACTAGCGGGACAAGCTCCTACAATGAGCAGTTCTTC. Its protein product is CASSPGTSGTSSYNEQFF.

This chain joins TRBV7-9 and TRBJ1-1, with a weak D call TRBD1 (5 bases). Germline V gene sequence: CDR1 SEHNR, CDR2 FQNEAQ (reference sequence). The CDR3 is 18 amino acids. V lost 5 bases, J lost 0 bases, and 22 bases lay in between. CDR3 nucleotide sequence: TGTGCCAGCAGCGAAAAAGTGGCAGGGTTCGGACTGAACACTGAAGCTTTCTTT. It codes for CASSEKVAGFGLNTEAFF.

The rearrangement uses TRBV13 and TRBJ2-3; D is ambiguous. Trimming left V 1 base short and J 12 bases short, with 8 bases between. The CDR3 runs 11 residues. CDR1 and CDR2 from the germline V gene are PRHDT and FYEKMQ (reference sequence). The CDR3 loop is CASSLAITQYF. DNA of the CDR3: TGTGCCAGCAGCTTAGCCATCACTCAGTATTTT.

The rearrangement joins TRBV6-1 to TRBJ1-5; TRBD1 matches at 7 bases. The J segment lost 2 bases and the V segment lost 5 bases, leaving 3 bases of the junction unmatched. Germline CDR1 is MNHNS and CDR2 is SASEGT. CDR3 length: 14 residues. CDR3 nucleotide sequence: TGTGCCAGCAGTTCTACAGGGGGCAATCAGCCCCAGCATTTT. Amino acids: CASSSTGGNQPQHF.

The CDR3 protein is CASSPNHRVYEQYF. CDR3 bases: TGTGCCAGCAGCCCAAACCACAGGGTCTACGAGCAGTACTTC. The rearrangement joins TRBV7-9 to TRBJ2-7, with D possibly being TRBD1 (6 bases). There are 14 residues in the CDR3. Germline V gene sequence: CDR1 SEHNR, CDR2 FQNEAQ (reference sequence). Between the trimmed V and J ends, which lost 5 bases and 3 bases, there was a span of 14 bases.

The chain has TRBV6-1 and TRBJ2-7, with 7 nucleotides matching TRBD2. Germline CDR1 and CDR2: MNHNS and SASEGT. CDR3 length: 14 amino acids. With 7 bases clipped from V and 7 bases from J, the junction kept 13 bases outside the gene matches. CDR3: CASTRERRGGEQYF. The CDR3 region has the DNA TGTGCCAGCACGCGGGAGAGAAGGGGTGGTGAGCAGTACTTC.

This clone is labeled medium-sized (0.01 to 0.1%). The chain employs TRBV19 and TRBJ1-4; D gene uncertain. The CDR3 length is 12 residues. Germline V lookup: CDR1 LNHDA, CDR2 SQIVND (reference sequence). V shed 1 base and J shed 11 bases, with 8 bases lying between them. The CDR3 DNA is TGTGCCAGTAGTATAGTTCCGTCGAAACTGTTTTTT. Protein sequence: CASSIVPSKLFF.

This clone was observed a handful of times. The V call is TRBV27, the J call TRBJ1-5; D remains ambiguous. Germline CDR1 is MNHEY and CDR2 is SMNVEV (reference sequence). The CDR3 runs to 16 residues. Deletions cut 6 bases from V and 6 bases from J, with 21 bases between. Here the CDR3 reads CASSPRRGPPGQPQHF. The CDR3 DNA reads TGTGCCAGCAGCCCCCGCCGAGGGCCCCCCGGTCAGCCCCAGCATTTT.

CDR3 sequence: CASSPGSTAGGLETQYF. The CDR3, as DNA: TGTGCCAGCAGCCCAGGATCCACTGCGGGGGGGCTAGAGACCCAGTACTTC. This chain joins TRBV7-8 and TRBJ2-5, with 9 bases matching TRBD2. This CDR3 has 17 amino acids. Germline V gene data show CDR1 as SGHVS and CDR2 as FQNEAQ. V shed 5 bases, J shed 4 bases, and the junction held 14 bases outside the gene matches. Together with reference TRBV7-8 and TRBJ2-5, the CDR3 gives the full variable domain: GAGVSQSPRYKVAKRGQDVALRCDPISGHVSLFWYQQALGQGPEFLTYFQNEAQLDKSGLPSDRFFAERPEGSVSTLKIQRTQQEDSAVYLCASSPGSTAGGLETQYFGPGTRLLVL.

The chain carries TRBV2 and TRBJ2-5, with 7 positions matching TRBD2. Germline V gene lookup returns CDR1 SNHLY and CDR2 FYNNEI. This CDR3 is 11 amino acids long. J was trimmed by 1 base and V by 11 bases; bases with no gene match: 1. The chain's CDR3 is CAGGVQETQYF. The CDR3 DNA follows: TGTGCCGGGGGGGTCCAAGAGACCCAGTACTTC.

This chain links TRBV29-1 with TRBJ2-1, with 8 bases fitting TRBD2. The germline gives CDR1 SQVTM, CDR2 ANQGSEA. The CDR3 loop spans 14 amino acids. Trimming cost V 5 bases and J 0 bases; bases outside gene matches: 3. CDR3 nucleotide sequence: TGCAGCGTTAGGACTAGCCGCTCCTACAATGAGCAGTTCTTC. It encodes CSVRTSRSYNEQFF.

Only a few counts were recorded for this clone. The V and J genes are TRBV29-1 and TRBJ2-1; 13 bases map to TRBD2. Germline-derived CDR1 and CDR2 are SQVTM and ANQGSEA. After removal of 5 bases from V and 7 bases from J, the junction contained 5 bases not matched to a gene. This CDR3 spans 14 amino acids. The CDR3 sequence is CSVQQTSGRNEQFF. The DNA of the CDR3 is TGCAGCGTTCAGCAGACTAGCGGGAGGAATGAGCAGTTCTTC.

The rearrangement links TRBV4-1 to TRBJ1-5; no firm D call. V was cut by 10 bases and J by 3 bases, with 10 bases left in between. The CDR3 is 12 residues long. Germline CDR1 is MGHRA and CDR2 is YSYEKL. CDR3 loop: CATGSNNQPQHF. CDR3 bases: TGCGCCACTGGGAGCAACAATCAGCCCCAGCATTTT.

The chain is built from TRBV7-6 and TRBJ1-4; the D gene is possibly TRBD1 (6 bases). There are 15 residues in the CDR3. Germline assignment: CDR1 SGHVS and CDR2 FNYEAQ. V was cut by 5 bases and J by 5 bases, with 15 bases left in between. CDR3 nucleotides: TGTGCCAGCAGCGGGGGGGACACGGAGAATGAAAAACTGTTTTTT. Translated, it gives CASSGGDTENEKLFF.